The 7 T cell receptor beta chains reported below all come from one sample, sequenced in a study of PD-L1 blockade in urothelial cancer. Time point given: pretreatment peripheral blood. Method: immunoSEQ multiplex PCR; TCRdb's copy keeps in-frame clones and lacks some. Altogether about 72,000 clones are present, about 86% being singletons, with the ten largest covering about 15%. The sample was PBMCs, taken around atezolizumab (anti-PD-L1) treatment. Every receptor here comes from a man in his sixties with urothelial cancer.

The chain has TRBV7-9 and TRBJ2-3; 12 nucleotides match TRBD2. J gave up 6 bases and V 5 bases, and 6 bases lay outside the gene matches. The CDR3 sequence is 15 residues long. CDR1 and CDR2 (germline): SEHNR, FQNEAQ (reference sequence). DNA of the CDR3: TGTGCCAGCAGCGCTAGCGGGGGGGCCGTTGATACGCAGTATTTT. Translating gives CASSASGGAVDTQYF.

This chain connects TRBV2 to TRBJ2-3, with 7 bases matching TRBD1. The germline V gene has CDR1 SNHLY and CDR2 FYNNEI. This CDR3 comprises 16 residues. After removal of 6 bases from V and 0 bases from J, the junction contained 9 bases not matched to a gene. CDR3 loop: CASSDGTAHSTDTQYF. For the CDR3, the DNA is TGTGCCAGCAGCGATGGGACAGCCCATAGCACAGATACGCAGTATTTT. The whole variable domain, remainder taken from reference TRBV2 and TRBJ2-3, is EPEVTQTPSHQVTQMGQEVILRCVPISNHLYFYWYRQILGQKVEFLVSFYNNEISEKSEIFDDQFSVERPDGSNFTLKIRSTKLEDSAMYFCASSDGTAHSTDTQYFGPGTRLTVL.

V and J are TRBV7-8 and TRBJ2-7; 7 bases are shared with TRBD1. CDR1 is SGHVS, CDR2 FQNEAQ, per germline. This CDR3 comprises 14 residues. V lost 1 base, J lost 2 bases, and 2 bases stayed unmatched. DNA of the CDR3: TGTGCCAGCAGCTTAGTGACAGGGCCCTACGAGCAGTACTTC. Protein sequence: CASSLVTGPYEQYF.

Note on this clone: The identical CDR3 is also encoded by other nucleotide sequences in the sample. V and J are TRBV11-2 and TRBJ2-7, with D perhaps matching TRBD1 (7 bases). Trimming left V 7 bases short and J 0 bases short, with 19 bases between. Germline CDR1 SGHAT, CDR2 FQNNGV. The CDR3 spans 16 residues. CDR3 amino acids: CASNLEGQTSSYEQYF. The CDR3 DNA is TGTGCCAGCAACTTGGAGGGACAGACGAGCTCCTACGAGCAGTACTTC.

This chain joins TRBV30 and TRBJ1-2; D uncertain. The germline CDR1 and CDR2 sequences are GTSNPN and SVGIG (reference sequence). This CDR3 has 14 amino acids. The germline V and J ends were trimmed by 8 bases and 6 bases, with 22 bases remaining between them. The CDR3 reads CAARPTLLLDGYTF. DNA for the CDR3: TGTGCCGCGCGCCCGACACTTTTGCTCGATGGCTACACCTTC.

The chain links TRBV29-1 to TRBJ1-4; 10 nucleotides line up with TRBD1. V dropped 2 bases and J dropped 10; count of bases not matched to a gene: 4. The CDR3 runs to 13 residues. The germline V gene encodes CDR1 SQVTM and CDR2 ANQGSEA. The CDR3 spells CSVERDRGGKLFF. Written as DNA, the CDR3 is TGCAGCGTTGAACGGGACAGGGGTGGAAAACTGTTTTTT.

V gene TRBV11-2 combines with J gene TRBJ2-1, with 7 bases that match TRBD1. The CDR3 has 14 amino acids. After removal of 4 bases from V and 7 bases from J, the junction contained 7 bases not matched to a gene. Germline V lookup: CDR1 SGHAT, CDR2 FQNNGV. CDR3 loop: CASSWTGSRNEQFF. The CDR3 nucleotides read TGTGCCAGCAGCTGGACAGGTTCAAGGAATGAGCAGTTCTTC.